Listed here are 12 T cell receptor beta chains from one sample, sequenced in a study of blood T cell repertoires in COVID-19. TCRdb's copy holds only in-frame clones and misses some; the assay was immunoSEQ multiplex PCR. The sample has about 75,000 clones, 84% seen once. Sample: peripheral blood. The receptors were gathered from a woman in her fifties or sixties with acute or convalescent COVID-19.

The chain joins TRBV11-3 to TRBJ1-1; no clear D. The CDR3 has 13 amino acids. Germline CDR1 SGHNT, CDR2 YENEEA. Trimming cost V 5 bases and J 5 bases, with 12 bases left between them. The chain's CDR3 is CASSARTGTEAFF. In nucleotides, the CDR3 is TGTGCCAGCAGCGCCCGGACTGGGACTGAAGCTTTCTTT.

The chain carries TRBV15 and TRBJ1-4; D ambiguous. The V end lost 1 base, the J end lost 14 bases, and 14 bases lay between the germline ends. CDR1 LNHNV and CDR2 YYDKDF come from the germline V gene (reference sequence). CDR3 length equals 13 residues. Written as DNA, the CDR3 is TGTGCCACCAGCAGAGGTCTCAATGAGGTGCTGTTTTTT. The encoded protein is CATSRGLNEVLFF.

The chain carries TRBV3-1 (or the pseudogene TRBV3-2) and TRBJ2-7; TRBD2 aligns across 11 bases. V dropped 3 bases and J dropped 6; count of bases not matched to a gene: 7. Looked up from germline, CDR1 is LGHDT and CDR2 is YNNKEL (reference sequence). The CDR3 consists of 15 residues. CDR3 loop: CASSQELAGASEQYF. CDR3 nucleotides: TGTGCCAGCAGCCAGGAACTAGCGGGGGCTAGCGAGCAGTACTTC.

The rearrangement joins TRBV2 to TRBJ2-3; weak D call: TRBD2 (5 bases). The ends were cut back, 7 bases at V and 7 bases at J, with 18 bases in the middle. The CDR3 sequence is 14 residues long. Germline values: CDR1 SNHLY, CDR2 FYNNEI. CDR3 sequence (DNA): TGTGCCAGCACCTTAGGGCGGTCGGGGAATACGCAGTATTTT. Encoded protein: CASTLGRSGNTQYF. Filled out from reference TRBV2 and TRBJ2-3, the complete variable domain reads EPEVTQTPSHQVTQMGQEVILRCVPISNHLYFYWYRQILGQKVEFLVSFYNNEISEKSEIFDDQFSVERPDGSNFTLKIRSTKLEDSAMYFCASTLGRSGNTQYFGPGTRLTVL.

The V and J genes are TRBV7-2 and TRBJ2-3; D not certain. CDR1 and CDR2 from the germline V gene are SGHTA and FQGNSA. The CDR3 runs to 13 residues. The V gene lost 3 bases and the J gene lost 5 bases, with 9 bases spanning the gap. CDR3 residues: CASSFRGIDTQYF. The CDR3 DNA sequence: TGTGCCAGCAGCTTTAGAGGTATAGATACGCAGTATTTT.

V and J are TRBV6-2 or TRBV6-3 and TRBJ1-2; D perhaps matches TRBD1 (5 bases). The CDR3 has 13 amino acids. Germline CDR1 MNHEY, CDR2 SVGEGT. V gave up 5 bases and J gave up 3 bases, with 10 bases separating them. This CDR3 reads CASSMARDYGYTF. The CDR3 coding sequence is TGTGCCAGCAGTATGGCCAGGGACTATGGCTACACCTTC.

The CDR3 loop reads CASSYDQIAGEQFF. The CDR3 DNA sequence: TGCGCCAGCAGCTACGACCAAATAGCCGGTGAGCAGTTCTTC. The rearrangement uses TRBV5-1 and TRBJ2-1; D is uncertain. The CDR3 spans 14 residues. The V end lost 3 bases, the J end lost 9 bases, and 16 bases lay between the germline ends. The germline V gene has CDR1 SGHRS and CDR2 YFSETQ.

V gene TRBV28 combines with J gene TRBJ1-4; TRBD1 is a possible D gene (5 bases). CDR1 is MDHEN and CDR2 is SYDVKM in the germline V gene. The CDR3 is made up of 14 amino acids. Trimming took 3 bases from V and 8 from J, leaving 13 bases between them. The DNA of the CDR3 is TGTGCCAGCAGTTTGGGCAGGGCGAGAGAAAAACTGTTTTTT. It specifies CASSLGRAREKLFF. The whole variable domain, filled in from reference TRBV28 and TRBJ1-4, reads DVKVTQSSRYLVKRTGEKVFLECVQDMDHENMFWYRQDPGLGLRLIYFSYDVKMKEKGDIPEGYSVSREKKERFSLILESASTNQTSMYLCASSLGRAREKLFFGSGTQLSVL.

The V and J genes are TRBV14 and TRBJ1-6; unclear D gene. There are 15 residues in the CDR3. The V end was cut by 4 bases, the J end by 13 bases, with 20 bases between. Germline CDR1 reads SGHDN; CDR2 reads FVKESK. This CDR3 is CASSLTLDTSSPLHF. In DNA form, the CDR3 reads TGTGCCAGCAGCCTAACCTTAGACACAAGCTCTCCCCTCCACTTT.

The chain employs TRBV5-4 and TRBJ1-2; D is perhaps TRBD1 (6 bases). Germline assignment: CDR1 SGHNT and CDR2 YYREEE (reference sequence). Trimming took off 1 base at V and 12 bases at J, with 13 bases between the two ends. The CDR3 is 12 residues long. The CDR3 protein is CASSLTGQRDTF. The CDR3 DNA sequence: TGTGCCAGCAGCTTGACCGGACAGAGGGACACCTTC.

The chain's CDR3 is CASSVGQGADYGYTF. CDR3 coding DNA: TGTGCCAGCAGCGTGGGACAGGGGGCTGACTATGGCTACACCTTC. The chain is built from TRBV9 and TRBJ1-2; 12 bases are a match to TRBD1. This CDR3 is 15 amino acids long. CDR1 SGDLS and CDR2 YYNGEE come from the germline V gene. Trimming removed 2 bases from V and 3 bases from J; junction bases left unmatched: 2. The full variable domain, with the rest looked up from reference TRBV9 and TRBJ1-2, is DSGVTQTPKHLITATGQRVTLRCSPRSGDLSVYWYQQSLDQGLQFLIQYYNGEERAKGNILERFSAQQFPDLHSELNLSSLELGDSALYFCASSVGQGADYGYTFGSGTRLTVV.

This clone was found a few times. The gene calls are TRBV20-1 and TRBJ2-3; TRBD2 might be the D (5 bases). Germline CDR1 is DFQATT and CDR2 is SNEGSKA (reference sequence). V was clipped by 2 bases and J by 6 bases, with 6 bases between them. The CDR3 extends over 11 amino acids. Here the CDR3 DNA reads TGCAGTGCTAGAACGGGGGATACGCAGTATTTT. Translated, it gives CSARTGDTQYF.